The T cell receptor beta chain under discussion was sequenced for a study of regulatory T cells in long-lasting Graves disease. Building of the TCR beta libraries involved iRepertoire HTBI primers and Arm-PCR of CDR3 regions. TCRdb redid the calling of the multiplex PCR reads with MiXCR, one entry per CDR3 protein. This sample has some 240,000 distinct CDR3 sequences, with approximately 19% found just once. Time point meaning: newly diagnosed GD, antithyroid drugs for less than 3 months. The authors made the TCR library using RNA they extracted from PBMCs. Findings and caveats of the study: Those with persistent disease had in common more public clonotypes (about 2,500) than new patients (approximately 1,000). Favored gene segments in persistent disease were TRBV28, TRBJ1-2 and TRBJ2-5.

Details on this clonotype: Its specificity is not known. This may be a read error, as it is one base from a much larger clone.

The CDR3 spans 15 residues. Trimming removed 5 bases from V and 2 bases from J, with 13 bases in between. Germline-derived CDR1 and CDR2 are MNHEY and SVGEGT. In addition, the sample was reused for a study of T cells in Graves' hyperthyroidism and ophthalmopathy. That investigation notes: Most clonotypes that expanded in the thyroid above 0.001 also showed up in blood.

Specimen: peripheral blood mononuclear cells (PBMCs), collected at new diagnosis, from a patient treated with antithyroid drugs. The sequence derives from a woman aged 30 to 39 with Graves disease. The chain couples TRBV6-2 or TRBV6-3 to TRBJ2-1, with D unresolved. The CDR3 here is CASSDPLEPYNEQFF. CDR3 nucleotide sequence: TGTGCCAGCAGTGACCCTCTGGAACCCTACAATGAGCAGTTCTTC.